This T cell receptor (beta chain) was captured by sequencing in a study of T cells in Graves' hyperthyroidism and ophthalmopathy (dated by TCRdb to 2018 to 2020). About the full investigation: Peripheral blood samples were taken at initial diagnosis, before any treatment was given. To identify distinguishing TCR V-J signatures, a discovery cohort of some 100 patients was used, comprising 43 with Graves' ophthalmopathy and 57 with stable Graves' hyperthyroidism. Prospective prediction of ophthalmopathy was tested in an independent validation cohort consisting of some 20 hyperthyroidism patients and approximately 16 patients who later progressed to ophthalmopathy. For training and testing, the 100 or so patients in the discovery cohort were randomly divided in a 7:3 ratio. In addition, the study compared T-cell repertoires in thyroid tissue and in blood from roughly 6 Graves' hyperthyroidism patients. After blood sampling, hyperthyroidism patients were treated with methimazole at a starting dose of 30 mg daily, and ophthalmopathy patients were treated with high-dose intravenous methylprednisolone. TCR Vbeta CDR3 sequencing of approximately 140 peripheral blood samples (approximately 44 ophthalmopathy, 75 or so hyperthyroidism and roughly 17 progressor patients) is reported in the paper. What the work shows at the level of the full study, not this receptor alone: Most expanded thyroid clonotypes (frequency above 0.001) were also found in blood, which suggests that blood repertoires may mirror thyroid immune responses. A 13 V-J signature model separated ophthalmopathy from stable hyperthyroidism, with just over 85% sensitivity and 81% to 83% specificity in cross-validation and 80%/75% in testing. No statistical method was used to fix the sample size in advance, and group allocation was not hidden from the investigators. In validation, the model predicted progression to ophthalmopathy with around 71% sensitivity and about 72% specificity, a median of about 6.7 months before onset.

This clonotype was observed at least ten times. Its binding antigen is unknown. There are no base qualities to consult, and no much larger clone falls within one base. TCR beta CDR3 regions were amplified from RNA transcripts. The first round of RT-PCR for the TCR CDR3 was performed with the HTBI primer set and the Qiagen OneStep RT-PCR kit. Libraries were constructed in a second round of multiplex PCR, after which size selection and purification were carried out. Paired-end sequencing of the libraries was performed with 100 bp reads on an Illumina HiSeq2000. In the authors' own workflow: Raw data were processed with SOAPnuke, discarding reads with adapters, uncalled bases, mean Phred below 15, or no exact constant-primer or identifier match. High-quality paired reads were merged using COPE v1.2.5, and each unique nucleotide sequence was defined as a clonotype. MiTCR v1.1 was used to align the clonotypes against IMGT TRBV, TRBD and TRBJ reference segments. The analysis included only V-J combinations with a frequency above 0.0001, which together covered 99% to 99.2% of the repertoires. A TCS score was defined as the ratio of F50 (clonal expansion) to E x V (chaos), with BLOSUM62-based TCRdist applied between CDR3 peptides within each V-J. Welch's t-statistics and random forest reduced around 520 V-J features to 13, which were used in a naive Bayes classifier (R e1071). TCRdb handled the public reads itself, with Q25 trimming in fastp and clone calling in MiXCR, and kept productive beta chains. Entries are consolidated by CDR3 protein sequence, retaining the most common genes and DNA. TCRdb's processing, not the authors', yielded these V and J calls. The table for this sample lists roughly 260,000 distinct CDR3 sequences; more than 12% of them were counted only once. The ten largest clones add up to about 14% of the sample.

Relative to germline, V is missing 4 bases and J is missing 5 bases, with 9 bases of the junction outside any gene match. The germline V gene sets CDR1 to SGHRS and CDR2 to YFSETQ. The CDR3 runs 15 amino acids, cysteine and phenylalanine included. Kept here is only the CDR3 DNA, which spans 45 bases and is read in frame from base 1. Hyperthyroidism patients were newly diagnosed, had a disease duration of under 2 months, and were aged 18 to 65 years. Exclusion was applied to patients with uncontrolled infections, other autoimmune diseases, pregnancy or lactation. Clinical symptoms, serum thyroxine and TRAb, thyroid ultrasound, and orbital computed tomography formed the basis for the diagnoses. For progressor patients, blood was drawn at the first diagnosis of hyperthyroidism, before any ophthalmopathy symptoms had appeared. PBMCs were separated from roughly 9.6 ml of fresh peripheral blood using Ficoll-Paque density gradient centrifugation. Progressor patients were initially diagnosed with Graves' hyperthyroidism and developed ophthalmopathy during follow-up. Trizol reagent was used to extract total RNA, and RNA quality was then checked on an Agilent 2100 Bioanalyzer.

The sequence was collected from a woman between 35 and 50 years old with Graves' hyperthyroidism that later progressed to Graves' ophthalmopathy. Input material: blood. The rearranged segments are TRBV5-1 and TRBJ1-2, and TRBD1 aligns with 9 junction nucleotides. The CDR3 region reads CASSPRTGETYGYTF. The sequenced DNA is TGCGCCAGCAGCCCTCGGACAGGGGAGACGTATGGCTACACCTTC.